The following is a T cell receptor (beta chain) sequence with its context. What it binds is unknown. Incorporated into the TCR beta cDNA libraries were unique molecular identifiers, which served to reduce PCR and sequencing biases. TCRdb recomputed calls from the PCR reads with MiXCR, one row per CDR3 protein. This table has about 810,000 distinct CDR3 sequences, approximately 53% appearing once. Trimming removed 5 bases from V and 5 bases from J; junction bases left unmatched: 16. CDR1 and CDR2 from the germline V gene are SEHNR and FQNEAQ (reference sequence). The CDR3 extends over 18 amino acids. The sample originates from a study of post-analysis software for immune sequencing data. Findings and caveats of the study: Comparison of patients with controls showed a handful of TRBV segments more frequent in patients, TRBV5-6, TRBV5-1 and TRBV20-1 among them.

The source material was blood. The sequence came from a girl aged 10 to 17 with multiple sclerosis. The chain employs TRBV7-9 and TRBJ2-1; 9 nucleotides align to TRBD2. The CDR3 sequence: CASSPYLGLAGVDNEQFF. CDR3 nucleotide sequence: TGTGCCAGCAGCCCGTACCTGGGACTAGCCGGAGTCGACAATGAGCAGTTCTTC.